The TCR beta chain under discussion was sequenced for a study of blood T cell repertoires in COVID-19. Study overall: COVID-19 samples from acute and convalescent phases originated in the United States, Italy and Spain.

This clone has more than one count but fewer than ten. Seattle researchers signed up patients amid active infection and tracked them longitudinally. Profiled with immunoSEQ multiplex PCR; TCRdb holds only in-frame clones, not every one. The data hold about 130,000 clones, with about 85% observed a single time. The sequence was collected from a woman in her sixties or seventies with COVID-19, enrolled during active disease. Sequencing input: peripheral blood.

CDR3 in DNA: TGTGCCAGCAGCTTGGACAGGGGGTCTTCTGGAAACACCATATATTTT. It translates to CASSLDRGSSGNTIYF. This rearrangement joins TRBV5-4 to TRBJ1-3; 8 bases agree with TRBD1. The ends lost 0 bases at V and 1 base at J; junction bases unmatched: 3. The CDR3 is 16 residues long. CDR1 and CDR2 from the germline V gene are SGHNT and YYREEE (reference sequence).